This T cell receptor (beta chain) stems from a study of identical twins. Findings and caveats of the study: Out-of-frame alpha sequences common to twins exhibited an excess of low generation probability. Modelling underestimated the level of out-of-frame TCR alpha sharing observed in monozygotic twins. Instead of following the same donors, the conclusions were based on cross-sectional statistical analysis.

Template switching supplied a universal primer site; unique molecular identifiers were carried on the cDNA. Via MiXCR, TCRdb re-called the 5' RACE reads, giving one row per CDR3 protein. The sample yields 1.5 million to 2 million distinct CDR3 sequences, 25% to 35% seen once. Ten or more counts support this clonotype. As yet, its antigen is unknown. Sequencing was performed on cord blood. This receptor was identified in a newborn girl in good health.

CDR3 DNA sequence: TGCGCCAGCAGCCAAGATCCGGGACTAGACATCAATGAGCAGTTCTTC. Amino acid sequence: CASSQDPGLDINEQFF. The chain recombines TRBV4-1 with TRBJ2-1, with 8 nucleotides matching TRBD2. Germline CDR1 reads MGHRA; CDR2 reads YSYEKL. The CDR3 sequence is 16 residues long. V dropped 0 bases and J dropped 6; count of bases not matched to a gene: 7.